This T cell receptor beta chain was observed in a study of cytotoxic CD8 clonotypes in ibrutinib-treated CLL. Study background: Partial responses numbered roughly 25 and complete responses 2; after a median around 68 months, about 15 stayed remitted and roughly twelve progressed. Study outcomes and limitations: A difference in sampling times existed between sustained-remission and progressing patients.

CDR3 length equals 14 residues. V was clipped by 3 bases and J by 0 bases, with 7 bases between them. Germline V gene data show CDR1 as MNHEY and CDR2 as SMNVEV (reference sequence). The protocol was immunoSEQ multiplex PCR, while the TCRdb copy is restricted to in-frame clones and leaves out a portion. Of tens of thousands of clones listed, about 72% are singletons. Comment on this clone: The antigen is undetermined.

This clonotype originated in a human donor with chronic lymphocytic leukemia. The chain employs TRBV27 and TRBJ2-3, with D maybe TRBD1 (5 bases). Sequenced here: PBMCs, sampled after 12 months of ibrutinib treatment. The CDR3 region has the DNA TGTGCCAGCAGTTTGGGGCAGAGCACAGATACGCAGTATTTT. Translating gives CASSLGQSTDTQYF.